This T cell receptor (beta chain) came from a study of cytomegalovirus exposure and HLA in healthy donors. Trimming removed 6 bases from V and 1 base from J, with 12 bases in between. The CDR3 runs to 14 residues. Germline CDR1 and CDR2: SEHNR and FQNEAQ (reference sequence). Overall study results and limits: Later analysis suggested links between common viral pathogens and several top significant clusters. A later analysis linked a missense variant in DCLRE1C to the trimming of TCR beta V and J genes.

Of note for this clone: Its specificity is unknown.

Primers for the PCR totalled 60 Vbeta and 13 Jbeta. The assay was immunoSEQ multiplex PCR, and TCRdb's table has in-frame clones only and misses some. Among approximately 100,000 clones listed, about three quarters were seen once. The clonotype originates from a middle-aged woman in good health and CMV-seropositive. The material sequenced was PBMCs. The chain carries TRBV7-9 and TRBJ1-2; no definite D call. The CDR3 region has the DNA TGTGCCAGCAGAGAGGGCAGACTTAACTATGGCTACACCTTC. It encodes CASREGRLNYGYTF.